The 2 T cell receptor beta chains presented below share a single source sample, sequenced in a study of cytomegalovirus exposure and HLA in healthy donors. Primers: 60 Vbeta forward and 13 Jbeta reverse. Clones were read by immunoSEQ multiplex PCR, and TCRdb kept only the in-frame ones, dropping some. The profile shows under 100,000 clones, approximately 80% of them singletons. Material for sequencing was PBMCs. The receptors come from a woman between 65 and 79 years old in good health and CMV-seropositive.

J is TRBJ2-3 and V is TRBV6-6; 8 bases map to TRBD1. Germline V gene data show CDR1 as MNHNY and CDR2 as SVGAGI (reference sequence). The CDR3 is 15 amino acids. V shed 2 bases and J 3 bases; nucleotides not matched to a gene: 4. CDR3: CASSYTGGRTDTQYF. The CDR3 coding sequence is TGTGCCAGCAGTTACACAGGGGGGCGGACAGATACGCAGTATTTT.

The rearrangement links TRBV4-1 to TRBJ1-4; possibly TRBD1 for D (6 bases). Germline-derived CDR1 and CDR2 are MGHRA and YSYEKL. The CDR3 covers 15 residues. V lost 1 base, J lost 5 bases, and 11 bases lay in between. In DNA form, the CDR3 reads TGCGCCAGCAGCCAAGTTATAGGGGGAAATGAAAAACTGTTTTTT. Encoded protein: CASSQVIGGNEKLFF.